The clone carrying this T cell receptor (beta chain) was observed many times. Its antigen is not identified. The CDR3 contains 15 residues. Trimming cost V 2 bases and J 4 bases, with 14 bases left between them. This entry belongs to a study of T-cell reconstitution after alpha-beta-depleted transplantation in children. Study results and caveats: T-cell numbers and diversity, one year after transplant, stemmed largely from T cells that were newly produced. High day-60 TCRbeta diversity in some patients came from surviving recipient T cells and thymic progenitors.

TCRbeta library preparation incorporated unique molecular identifiers. TCRdb processed the PCR reads anew with MiXCR; each CDR3 protein has one entry. The data contain roughly 160,000 distinct CDR3 sequences, around 10% of them singletons. The rearrangement uses TRBV12-3 or TRBV12-4 and TRBJ2-5; no clear D. The clonotype originates from a boy aged 2-15 years with acute myeloid leukemia, due to receive a stem cell transplant. Material: PBMCs, obtained before TCRalphabeta/CD19-depleted stem cell transplant. The CDR3 DNA follows: TGTGCCAGCAGTTTAAATTTAAACGAGAGAGAGACCCAGTACTTC. This codes for CASSLNLNERETQYF.